Described below is a single T cell receptor (beta chain) sequence and its context. The antigen this receptor binds is unknown. No per-base quality is available; no much larger clone lies one base away. This sample stems from a study of T cells after yellow fever vaccination (dated by TCRdb to between 2018 and 2021). With respect to the entire study: Libraries from fractions with low cell numbers were prepared with the SMART-Seq v4 Ultra Low Input RNA kit. Bulk TCR alpha and beta repertoires were sequenced longitudinally to track T-cell clones before and after primary and booster YFV17D yellow fever vaccination. Two healthy male donors, one aged 18 to 30 and one aged 30 to 39 years, were included in the cohort. Blood was collected at multiple timepoints before and after primary and secondary immunization, and bulk PBMC replicates and cell subsets were isolated. The full study reports these points: Compared with the primary T-cell response, the secondary T-cell response was faster but weaker, reaching its peak on day 5 rather than on day 15. After the booster, most of the clones that had expanded following primary vaccination were detected again (almost 98% of CD4 and 88% of CD8), which suggests that memory was broadly maintained. The study included only two donors, which limits how far the findings can be generalized. A small share of clonotypes was detected in both CD4 and CD8 compartments, with the overlap likely arising from convergent recombination. Because abundant contaminating clonotypes from the bulk population could be contained in FACS-sorted repertoires, computational filtering was required.

The CDR3, from cysteine to phenylalanine, totals 14 residues. The retained sequence is limited to the CDR3, 42 bases, with the frame set at the first base. CDR1 is given as MGHRA and CDR2 as YSYEKL, both from the germline V gene. V and J lose 4 bases and 4 bases, and a span of 10 bases separates them. Sequencing relied on an Illumina NovaSeq 6000. TCR cDNA was synthesized by 5'RACE template switching, which introduced a universal primer site and unique molecular identifiers. Priming of cDNA synthesis was performed from both the TCR alpha and TCR beta constant segments. Library amplification used two PCR steps, and the second PCR step added sample barcodes and sequencing adapters. Sequencing of libraries was performed on Illumina HiSeq 2500 (2x100 bp) or NovaSeq (2x150 bp). Concerning the study's data processing: Reads were demultiplexed and collapsed into UMI consensus sequences with MIGEC, and V(D)J alignment was performed with MiXCR. Using edgeR on replicate PBMC samples, clonotypes were called vaccine-responding if FDR was below 0.01 and the log2 fold change was above 5 up to day 15. CD4 or CD8 identity was assigned to each bulk clonotype according to whether the clonotype was present at higher abundance in the sequenced CD4 repertoire or the sequenced CD8 repertoire. Clones were called with MiXCR by TCRdb after fastp trimmed the public reads at Q25, and only in-frame beta chains were retained. Entries are consolidated by CDR3 protein sequence, retaining the most common genes and DNA. TCRdb assigned the V and J calls; the authors' analysis was not used. Within this sample are around 250,000 distinct CDR3 sequences, with 5.2% of them counted one time only. The ten largest account for 2.5% to 4% of the sample.

The meaning of the sample's treatment or condition label: live attenuated yellow fever vaccine strain. A standard Ficoll-Paque protocol was used to isolate PBMCs from peripheral blood. Dynabeads CD4 and CD8 positive selection kits were used to isolate CD4 and CD8 T-cell fractions. TriZol was used to extract RNA from bulk PBMCs, from CD4 and CD8 fractions, and from dextramer-positive and dextramer-negative fractions. The TCR was taken from a man younger than 30 who received the YFV17D yellow fever vaccine. The specimen comprised CD4+ T cells sorted from PBMCs, sampled on the day of the yellow fever booster vaccination. This chain is built from TRBV4-1 and TRBJ2-2; the D gene is not confidently resolved. The nucleotide sequence reads TGCGCCAGCAGCCCTCCGGTAGGCACCGGGGAGCTGTTTTTT. Translation gives CASSPPVGTGELFF.